This T cell receptor (beta chain) is from a study of human CD8 memory T cell subsets. Whole-study results and caveats: Similar levels of high diversity, measured as normalized Shannon-Wiener diversity, were found in stem-like memory and precursor exhausted T cells, which was not the case for effector memory cells.

Healthy donors' buffy coats supplied the PBMC. Negative magnetic separation was used for the enrichment of total CD8+ T cells. About this clonotype: Its specificity is not known.

Sequencing libraries of TCR beta were made by UMI-labeled 5' RACE. The authors' processing: Each of the TCR beta libraries had somewhere between about 2,800 and 18,000 functional CDR3 beta clonotypes in it. TCRdb re-called the 5' RACE reads; every CDR3 protein appears as one record, without DNA. TCRdb's processing, not the authors', yielded these V and J calls. The sample includes 3,000 to 4,500 distinct CDR3 sequences. The sequence derives from a human donor in good health. The sample taken for sequencing was CD8+ effector memory T cells (TEM) sorted from PBMCs. As to subset: effector memory CD8 T cells, CCR7- CD45RO+ CD95+.

The CDR3: CASSQNPPGTKETQYF. The chain employs TRBV14 and TRBJ2-5; TCRdb returns TRBD1, unconfirmable since there is no DNA. The CDR3 length is 16 residues. Germline V gene lookup returns CDR1 SGHDN and CDR2 FVKESK.